Presented here are 21 T cell receptor beta chains from one specimen sequenced in a study of CD8+CD57+ T cells in acquired aplastic anemia. For CDR3 and TCR beta VDJ profiling, genomic DNA was the template used. TCRdb used MiXCR to reprocess the reads, holding one entry per CDR3 protein. The sample holds around 170,000 distinct CDR3 sequences; under 75% are singletons and the top ten take about 48%. Sample: sorted CD4+, CD8+, or CD8+CD57+ T cells (not recorded which) from PBMCs. The receptors come from a human donor in good health.

This chain joins TRBV7-8 and TRBJ2-7; 9 nucleotides align to TRBD1. CDR1 is SGHVS and CDR2 is FQNEAQ in the germline V gene. J lost 4 bases, V lost 8 bases, and 6 bases had no gene match. The CDR3 is 13 residues long. CDR3 residues: CASALGQGYEQYF. The CDR3 nucleotides read TGTGCCAGCGCGTTGGGACAGGGTTACGAGCAGTACTTC.

This clonotype occurred a few times. V gene TRBV25-1 combines with J gene TRBJ1-2, with D possibly TRBD1 on 5 matching bases. CDR1 and CDR2 (germline): MGHDK, SYGVNS. V lost 4 bases and J 6 bases, leaving 18 bases between the germline ends. This CDR3 contains 15 residues. The CDR3 DNA reads as TGTGCCAGCAGTGCCCCGGGACGGACATCTAATGGCTACACCTTC. Translated, it gives CASSAPGRTSNGYTF.

V gene TRBV6-4 combines with J gene TRBJ2-3; 8 bases line up with TRBD2. Germline CDR1 MRHNA, CDR2 SNTAGT. After removal of 6 bases from V and 3 bases from J, the junction contained 8 bases not matched to a gene. The CDR3 extends over 15 amino acids. The CDR3 DNA sequence: TGTGCCAGCAGCCCCCTTAGCGGGGCGACAGATACGCAGTATTTT. It encodes CASSPLSGATDTQYF.

This clonotype has only one observation. This sequence joins TRBV7-9 and TRBJ2-7; D might be TRBD1 or TRBD2, each matching 5 bases. V lost 5 bases and J lost 0, with 14 bases in between. The CDR3 has 15 residues. The germline CDR1 and CDR2 sequences are SEHNR and FQNEAQ (reference sequence). CDR3 protein: CASSVGDGTSYEQYF. In DNA, the CDR3 is TGTGCCAGCAGCGTAGGGGACGGGACCTCCTACGAGCAGTACTTC.

As regards this clonotype: Given a much more abundant clone one base away, this may be a read error. The CDR3 reads CASREPRLADNEQFF. For the CDR3, the DNA is TGTGCCAGCAGAGAACCGAGACTAGCGGACAATGAGCAGTTCTTC. The chain uses TRBV6-5 and TRBJ2-1; 9 bases agree with TRBD2. Germline lookup yields CDR1 MNHEY and CDR2 SVGAGI. The CDR3 runs to 15 residues. Losses at the gene ends were 6 bases for V and 5 bases for J; bases not matched to a gene: 8.

The V gene is TRBV12-3 or TRBV12-4, the J gene TRBJ2-5, with 7 nucleotides matching TRBD1. Trimming took 5 bases from V and 4 from J; bases not matched to a gene: 7. CDR3 length equals 14 residues. The CDR3 spells CASSKTGTPETQYF. The DNA for the CDR3 is TGTGCCAGCAGTAAGACAGGGACACCAGAGACCCAGTACTTC.

This clonotype has only one observation. V gene TRBV2 combines with J gene TRBJ2-2, with a weak D call TRBD2 (6 bases). The CDR3 has 15 amino acids. Germline CDR1 is SNHLY and CDR2 is FYNNEI. Trimming removed 7 bases from V and 0 bases from J, with 12 bases in between. CDR3 sequence reads: CASNSGFANTGELFF. CDR3 nucleotides: TGTGCCAGCAATAGCGGCTTCGCGAACACCGGGGAGCTGTTTTTT.

There are a few counts of this clonotype. The chain joins TRBV12-3 or TRBV12-4 to TRBJ1-2; D remains unclear. V lost 5 bases, J lost 4 bases, and 14 bases lay in between. The CDR3 has 14 residues. This CDR3 reads CASSLSVIPYGYTF. CDR3 DNA: TGTGCCAGCAGTCTCTCAGTAATCCCCTATGGCTACACCTTC.

This chain links TRBV2 with TRBJ2-5; D is perhaps TRBD1 (5 bases). CDR1 and CDR2 (germline): SNHLY, FYNNEI. Deletions cut 11 bases from V and 2 bases from J, with 12 bases between. This CDR3 is 12 amino acids long. The CDR3 DNA reads TGTGCCTCCAGGGCAGAGCAAGAGACCCAGTACTTC. Protein: CASRAEQETQYF.

The genes are TRBV7-8 and TRBJ2-3, with 7 bases lining up with TRBD2. CDR1 is SGHVS and CDR2 is FQNEAQ in the germline V gene. V gave up 7 bases and J gave up 6 bases; unmatched junction bases: 19. The CDR3 consists of 17 residues. The CDR3 nucleotides read TGTGCCAGCACCCAGAACCGTCGGGACGGGGGGAAGGATACGCAGTATTTT. It specifies CASTQNRRDGGKDTQYF. Based on the CDR3 plus reference TRBV7-8 and TRBJ2-3, the full variable domain is GAGVSQSPRYKVAKRGQDVALRCDPISGHVSLFWYQQALGQGPEFLTYFQNEAQLDKSGLPSDRFFAERPEGSVSTLKIQRTQQEDSAVYLCASTQNRRDGGKDTQYFGPGTRLTVL.

The V call is TRBV20-1, the J call TRBJ1-2; D remains ambiguous. V lost 6 bases to trimming and J lost 5 bases, with 16 bases between them. The length of the CDR3 is 13 residues. CDR1 and CDR2 from the germline V gene are DFQATT and SNEGSKA (reference sequence). CDR3 amino acids: CSAQRGGPYGYTF. The CDR3 DNA reads as TGCAGTGCCCAGAGAGGAGGACCGTATGGCTACACCTTC.

The chain recombines TRBV15 with TRBJ1-6; D is perhaps TRBD1 (5 bases). V lost 3 bases and J 11 bases, leaving 14 bases between the germline ends. The CDR3 length is 14 residues. Germline V gives CDR1 LNHNV, CDR2 YYDKDF (reference sequence). Here the CDR3 DNA reads TGTGCCACCAGCAGGGGGACCAGGAGTCCACCCCTCCACTTT. Encoded protein: CATSRGTRSPPLHF.

The sample holds one count of this clonotype. V is TRBV12-3 or TRBV12-4 and J is TRBJ2-1; no clear D. The ends were cut back, 2 bases at V and 2 bases at J, with 10 bases in the middle. The CDR3 totals 15 residues. Here the CDR3 DNA reads TGTGCCAGCAGTTTATCTGGGAACCCCTACAATGAGCAGTTCTTC. It translates to CASSLSGNPYNEQFF.

The chain carries TRBV7-6 and TRBJ2-7, with TRBD2 identical over 13 bases. V gave up 5 bases and J gave up 5 bases; unmatched junction bases: 6. Germline CDR1 SGHVS, CDR2 FNYEAQ. The CDR3 sequence is 15 residues long. CDR3 nucleotide sequence: TGTGCCAGCAGCCGTCCACTAGCGGGAGGGAACGAGCAGTACTTC. Translating gives CASSRPLAGGNEQYF.

A note on this clonotype: A read error is likely, as this CDR3 ends without the conserved phenylalanine or tryptophan. The DNA is omitted, as the CDR3 cannot be located on it reliably, and the CDR3 follows TCRdb's listing. The chain carries TRBV12-3 or TRBV12-4 and TRBJ2-2. The length of the CDR3 is 8 amino acids, counting both ends. This chain's CDR3 is CASSLASV.

The chain carries TRBV2 and TRBJ2-1, with D uncertain. Germline values: CDR1 SNHLY, CDR2 FYNNEI. V was clipped by 2 bases and J by 5 bases, with 7 bases between them. This CDR3 region has 13 residues. For the CDR3, the DNA is TGTGCCAGCAGTGAATTCGAGGACAATGAGCAGTTCTTC. Translation gives CASSEFEDNEQFF.

The chain links TRBV10-3 to TRBJ1-5, with no clear D. The CDR3 has 14 residues. V lost 5 bases, J lost 4 bases, and 12 bases lay in between. Germline CDR1 ENHRY, CDR2 SYGVKD. In DNA form, the CDR3 reads TGTGCCATCAGTACCGGGCTGAATAATCAGCCCCAGCATTTT. It is translated as CAISTGLNNQPQHF.

The rearrangement joins TRBV7-9 to TRBJ2-3; D remains unclear. The CDR3 is made up of 15 amino acids. Trimming left V 3 bases short and J 0 bases short, with 10 bases between. Germline V gene sequence: CDR1 SEHNR, CDR2 FQNEAQ (reference sequence). The CDR3 is CASSFWAISTDTQYF. The CDR3 coding sequence is TGTGCCAGCAGCTTTTGGGCTATTAGCACAGATACGCAGTATTTT.

The table lists this clonotype with many counts. The chain links TRBV11-3 to TRBJ2-1; possibly TRBD2 for D (5 bases). The germline V gene has CDR1 SGHNT and CDR2 YENEEA. V was cut by 0 bases and J by 4 bases, with 7 bases left in between. CDR3 length equals 14 residues. The CDR3 sequence: CASSLESGYNEQFF. The CDR3 DNA reads TGTGCCAGCAGCTTAGAATCGGGGTACAATGAGCAGTTCTTC.

The V call is TRBV12-3 or TRBV12-4, the J call TRBJ1-4, with TRBD1 matching 7 bases. Unmatched junction bases numbered 9, after V lost 6 bases and J lost 5 bases. The CDR3 runs to 15 residues. The CDR3 DNA sequence: TGTGCCAGCAGCCCCGCAGGGGGGAGGAATGAAAAACTGTTTTTT. This gives the protein CASSPAGGRNEKLFF.

The DNA of the CDR3 is TGTGCCAGTAGCGCGCGGGAGATCCACGAGCAGTACTTC. Protein: CASSAREIHEQYF. The V and J genes are TRBV19 and TRBJ2-7; the match to TRBD2 covers 7 bases. The germline V gene has CDR1 LNHDA and CDR2 SQIVND (reference sequence). There are 13 residues in the CDR3. The ends lost 6 bases at V and 5 bases at J; junction bases unmatched: 7.